This T cell receptor beta chain was observed in a study of blood T cell repertoires in COVID-19 (dated by TCRdb to the early 2020s). Regarding the complete study: The collaborator samples originated in the United States, Italy and Spain and spanned the acute and convalescent phases of COVID-19. The material from the prospective study consisted of cDNA or gDNA derived from T cells, B-cell-depleted T cells, or PBMCs. The dataset comprised deeply sampled blood TCRbeta repertoires from subjects exposed to, actively infected with, or recovered from COVID-19. A freely available public database, intended as a resource for researchers studying the immune response to SARS-CoV-2, is where the repertoires were released. The samples were drawn from the first 160 participants of the ongoing ImmuneRACE study and from 1,200 or so subjects provided by 6 global collaborators. Sample metadata almost always included a de-identified subject ID, COVID-19 status, age in years and sex. Where available, HLA class I and class II types were taken from metadata supplied by the sample provider and were not determined by assay-based typing. What the study reported, not specific to this receptor: The amount of clinical and demographic metadata varied by source and participant and was provided uncurated.

The immunoSEQ Assay, a bias-controlled multiplex PCR, was used to amplify TCRbeta CDR3 regions from genomic DNA. Under the source paper's analysis protocol: The number of nucleated cells in each sample was estimated from the amplification of reference gene primers within the assay. To quantify the absolute abundance of each unique TCRbeta CDR3 rearrangement, sequence reads were collapsed and filtered. For each sample, productive Simpson clonality was calculated by taking the square root of Simpson's diversity index across productive rearrangements. Entries here come from immuneACCESS through TCRdb and include only in-frame sequences with V and J called. Some clones fail to appear in such tables; in the studies checked, an unresolved V gene covers under half of the shortfall, and the cause of the remainder is unknown. Clone size and V and J calls were adopted from that table, with D and trimming inferred from the DNA. This sample comprises 290,000 or so clones, over 75% of them detected only once. The ten biggest clones cover 1% to 1.3% of the sample.

Concerning this clone: It has no known antigen specificity. Nothing much larger sits one base from this clone, and base qualities are not available.

Enrolling through a virtual design, the prospective study's participants ranged in age from about 18 to 89 years and lived across roughly 23 United States geographic areas. Cohort assignment in the prospective study relied on participant-reported clinical history from a screening survey and a study questionnaire. Recovered participants in ImmuneRACE Cohort 3 were defined by two consecutive negative NP/OP PCR tests, clearance by a healthcare professional, or resolution of symptoms. Each participant in the prospective study had whole blood, serum and a nasopharyngeal or oropharyngeal swab collected by mobile phlebotomists. Additional blood draws and questionnaires over an approximately two-month period could optionally be provided by prospective study participants. Prospective study blood samples were shipped either frozen or at room temperature before DNA extraction. Germline trimming amounts to 5 bases on V and 2 bases on J, with 9 as the count of junction bases outside the gene matches. Measured from the cysteine to the phenylalanine, the CDR3 is 15 residues long. Of all the DNA, just the CDR3 is kept, 45 bases in frame from base 1. The germline V gene gives CDR1 as MNHEY and CDR2 as SVGEGT.

This TCR was recovered from a woman between 25 and 40 years old who had recovered from COVID-19. The sequence links TRBV6-2 or TRBV6-3 to TRBJ2-7; TRBD1 lines up with 7 middle nucleotides. Sequenced material: PBMCs or T cells enriched from blood (not recorded which). The CDR3 is CASSKDRMIPYEQYF. The nucleotides are TGTGCCAGCAGTAAGGACAGGATGATACCCTACGAGCAGTACTTC.